The next 15 T cell receptor beta chains were all read from a single sample in a study of CD8 T cells in ankylosing spondylitis. MiXCR, applied by TCRdb to the 5' RACE reads, yields one record per CDR3 protein. The sample yields roughly 180,000 distinct CDR3 sequences, about an eighth seen once. Sequenced input: blood, either unsorted or a sorted T cell fraction (not recorded which). These receptors came from a female donor with ankylosing spondylitis or in good health (not recorded which).

This clonotype showed up just a few times. The chain employs TRBV18 and TRBJ1-5, with 9 bases matching TRBD1. Per the germline V gene, CDR1 is KGHSH and CDR2 is LQKENI. The CDR3 covers 15 residues. With 3 bases clipped from V and 4 bases from J, the junction kept 4 bases outside the gene matches. In DNA form, the CDR3 reads TGTGCCAGCTCACCCGACAGGGGGACAAATCAGCCCCAGCATTTT. It specifies CASSPDRGTNQPQHF.

About this clonotype: This may be a read error: a much more frequent sequence differs by one nucleotide. The chain links TRBV5-4 to TRBJ1-1, with D maybe TRBD1 (5 bases). Germline lookup yields CDR1 SGHNT and CDR2 YYREEE (reference sequence). The CDR3 loop spans 13 amino acids. For the CDR3, the DNA is TGTGTCAGCAGCGGGGCCCATAACACTGAAGCTTTCTTT. Translation: CVSSGAHNTEAFF.

As concerns this clonotype: A single base separates this from a much larger clone, so it may be a read error. The chain joins TRBV12-3 or TRBV12-4 to TRBJ2-7; no firm D call. The CDR3 contains 13 residues. DNA for the CDR3: TGTGCCAGCAGTTTGGGGATAACCTACGAGCAGCACTTC. Residues: CASSLGITYEQHF.

This clonotype was found many times. The chain combines TRBV15 with TRBJ2-1, with 10 bases that match TRBD2. There are 18 residues in the CDR3. With V trimmed by 1 base and J by 7 bases, 13 bases remained unmatched. CDR1 and CDR2 (germline): LNHNV, YYDKDF (reference sequence). The CDR3 is CATSRVRASGSIGNEQFF. CDR3 bases: TGTGCCACCAGCAGAGTTAGGGCTAGCGGGAGTATTGGGAATGAGCAGTTCTTC. Full variable domain (remainder filled in from reference TRBV15 and TRBJ2-1): DAMVIQNPRYQVTQFGKPVTLSCSQTLNHNVMYWYQQKSSQAPKLLFHYYDKDFNNEADTPDNFQSRRPNTSFCFLDIRSPGLGDTAMYLCATSRVRASGSIGNEQFFGPGTRLTVL.

A few counts support this clonotype. The gene calls are TRBV20-1 and TRBJ2-5; TRBD2 is a possible D gene (6 bases). Looked up from germline, CDR1 is DFQATT and CDR2 is SNEGSKA (reference sequence). Trimming left V 6 bases short and J 5 bases short, with 16 bases between. This CDR3 is built from 13 residues. The CDR3 nucleotides are TGCAGTGCGCTAGCGCACTATGGGGAGACCCAGTACTTC. Protein: CSALAHYGETQYF.

This clonotype was detected ten times or more. The chain uses TRBV12-3 or TRBV12-4 and TRBJ1-1, with D tentatively TRBD1 (5 bases). The CDR3 is 16 amino acids. V was shortened by 3 bases and J by 1 base, with 15 bases between the two germline ends. The DNA of the CDR3 is TGTGCCAGCAGTTTTAATGTGGGCACAGGGAACACTGAAGCTTTCTTT. This gives the protein CASSFNVGTGNTEAFF.

This clonotype was counted ten times or more. The J gene is TRBJ2-7, the V gene TRBV12-3 or TRBV12-4; 9 bases line up with TRBD1. The CDR3 contains 13 residues. With 6 bases clipped from V and 3 bases from J, the junction kept 3 bases outside the gene matches. CDR3 coding DNA: TGTGCCAGCAGGGGACAGGGTTTCTACGAGCAGTACTTC. This encodes CASRGQGFYEQYF.

This clonotype has at least ten counts. The CDR3 DNA reads TGTGCCAGCAGTGTTAGCAATCAGCCCCAGCATTTT. Encoded protein: CASSVSNQPQHF. The chain recombines TRBV12-3 or TRBV12-4 with TRBJ1-5; no clear D gene. The CDR3 has 12 residues. V was shortened by 5 bases and J by 0 bases, with 2 bases between the two germline ends.

Worth noting for this clonotype: One end of the junction fails to match germline, which may point to a read error. The chain employs TRBV7-2 and TRBJ1-1, with D uncertain. Germline CDR1 SGHTA, CDR2 FQGNSA. This CDR3 has 13 amino acids. This CDR3 reads CANSLSSYTEAFF. The DNA for the CDR3 is TGTGCCAACAGCTTAAGCAGCTACACTGAAGCTTTCTTT.

The chain uses TRBV6-2 or TRBV6-3 and TRBJ2-1, with a possible D match to TRBD2 (6 bases). V was shortened by 7 bases and J by 0 bases, with 25 bases between the two germline ends. CDR1 is MNHEY and CDR2 is SVGEGT in the germline V gene. The CDR3 loop spans 19 amino acids. CDR3 protein: CASIHFRIRDFRSYNEQFF. CDR3 bases: TGTGCCAGCATCCACTTCCGGATCCGGGACTTCCGCTCCTACAATGAGCAGTTCTTC.

This clonotype was observed at least ten times. The chain uses TRBV15 and TRBJ1-1, with no clear D. The V gene's germline CDR1 is LNHNV and CDR2 YYDKDF (reference sequence). The CDR3 covers 15 residues. Trimming pared 3 bases from V and 0 bases from J, leaving 11 bases between. The CDR3 sequence: CATSSAALMNTEAFF. The CDR3 coding sequence is TGTGCCACCAGCAGTGCGGCCCTCATGAACACTGAAGCTTTCTTT. Supplemented by reference TRBV15 and TRBJ1-1, the full variable domain reads DAMVIQNPRYQVTQFGKPVTLSCSQTLNHNVMYWYQQKSSQAPKLLFHYYDKDFNNEADTPDNFQSRRPNTSFCFLDIRSPGLGDTAMYLCATSSAALMNTEAFFGQGTRLTVV.

This clonotype has at least ten counts. V usage is TRBV4-3 and J usage is TRBJ2-1, with 7 bases matching TRBD1. Unmatched junction bases numbered 5, after V lost 2 bases and J lost 7 bases. CDR3 size: 14 residues. Per germline, CDR1 LGHNA and CDR2 YSLEER. CDR3: CASSQSTGLNEQFF. CDR3 coding DNA: TGCGCCAGCAGCCAATCGACAGGGTTAAATGAGCAGTTCTTC.

This clonotype was observed at least ten times. This rearrangement joins TRBV27 to TRBJ1-1; tentative D call: TRBD1 (5 bases). The germline V and J ends were trimmed by 5 bases and 9 bases, with 16 bases remaining between them. The germline V gene has CDR1 MNHEY and CDR2 SMNVEV (reference sequence). The CDR3 is 13 amino acids. In DNA form, the CDR3 reads TGTGCCAGCAGTCCTATGGAGGGGTACAAAGCTTTCTTT. This codes for CASSPMEGYKAFF.

This clonotype showed up many times. This sequence joins TRBV11-2 and TRBJ1-2; no firm D call. CDR3 length: 14 amino acids. The V end was cut by 4 bases, the J end by 6 bases, with 15 bases between. Germline V gives CDR1 SGHAT, CDR2 FQNNGV. DNA of the CDR3: TGTGCCAGCAGCTCACAACTAGGGTTCGATGGCTACACCTTC. It encodes CASSSQLGFDGYTF.

In this sample, this clonotype turned up many times. The chain couples TRBV5-1 to TRBJ2-2; D is unclear. Germline lookup yields CDR1 SGHRS and CDR2 YFSETQ. This CDR3 has 15 amino acids. The V end lost 2 bases, the J end lost 1 base, and 9 bases lay between the germline ends. This CDR3 is CASSLPPRNTGELFF. The CDR3 bases are TGCGCCAGCAGCTTACCCCCGCGGAACACCGGGGAGCTGTTTTTT.